The rows below give T cell receptor beta chains drawn from one sample of a study of molecular identifiers for immune sequencing clone quantification. TCRdb analysed the PCR reads with MiXCR anew, one entry per CDR3 protein. The sample includes hundreds of thousands of distinct CDR3 sequences, 25% seen only once; the top ten take about 0.81%. What was sequenced was naive CD8+ T cells from blood, with Jurkat cell RNA spiked in. All receptors derive from a human donor in good health. Some libraries in this study had Jurkat cell RNA spiked in. Each CDR3 is given with its conserved first and last residue. The order of the fields is J gene, D gene, clone size, V gene, CDR3 protein, CDR3 DNA. D genes are given only for firm matches. Only some rows state a clone size, as once, few, many or a class for expanded clones.

>TRBJ2-7|-|-|TRBV20-1
CSAGRGPGAAFYEQYF
TGCAGTGCTGGCCGAGGCCCCGGGGCCGCTTTCTACGAGCAGTACTTC
>TRBJ2-7|-|-|TRBV20-1
CSTRVVGEQYF
TGCAGTACTAGGGTTGTAGGCGAGCAGTACTTC
>TRBJ2-1|-|-|TRBV4-3
CASSETRSSYNEQFF
TGCGCCAGCAGCGAGACTAGAAGCTCCTACAATGAGCAGTTCTTC
>TRBJ2-7|TRBD2|-|TRBV27
CASSLADGGGYGQYF
TGTGCCAGCAGTTTAGCCGATGGCGGGGGATACGGGCAGTACTTC
>TRBJ2-7|-|many|TRBV19
CASSIGPDHYEQYF
TGTGCCAGTAGTATCGGCCCGGACCACTACGAGCAGTACTTC
>TRBJ2-7|-|many|TRBV28
CASSSYSSYEQYF
TGTGCCAGCAGTTCGTATAGCTCCTACGAGCAGTACTTC
>TRBJ2-5|-|many|TRBV6-6
CASSYTQTKETQYF
TGTGCCAGCAGTTACACGCAGACAAAAGAGACCCAGTACTTC
>TRBJ2-1|TRBD2|-|TRBV20-1
CSARPLAETPRSYNEQFF
TGCAGTGCTAGACCACTAGCGGAGACCCCCAGGTCCTACAATGAGCAGTTCTTC
>TRBJ2-5|-|-|TRBV20-1
CSATGLETQYF
TGCAGTGCAACGGGGTTAGAGACCCAGTACTTC
>TRBJ2-7|TRBD1|-|TRBV9
CASSEGQGSSYEQYF
TGTGCCAGCAGCGAAGGACAGGGCTCCTCCTACGAGCAGTACTTC
>TRBJ2-5|-|-|TRBV7-7
CASSLLCREETQYF
TGTGCTAGCAGCCTCCTGTGCAGGGAAGAGACCCAGTACTTC
>TRBJ2-7|TRBD2|-|TRBV7-9
CASSAGTSGTPYAQYF
TGTGCCAGCAGCGCAGGGACTAGCGGAACTCCCTACGCGCAGTACTTC
>TRBJ2-7|-|-|TRBV4-3
CASSLGTQSTYEQYF
TGCGCCAGCAGCCTAGGGACACAGAGCACCTACGAGCAGTACTTC
>TRBJ2-7|-|many|TRBV5-4
CASSLSGNFHEQYF
TGTGCCAGCAGCTTGTCGGGAAATTTCCACGAGCAGTACTTC
>TRBJ2-7|-|few|TRBV7-2
CASSLRYLSSYEQYF
TGTGCCAGCAGCTTAAGGTACTTGAGTTCCTACGAGCAGTACTTC
>TRBJ2-7|-|-|TRBV4-3
CASSPWGPSSYEQYF
TGCGCCAGCAGCCCCTGGGGCCCTAGCTCCTACGAGCAGTACTTC
>TRBJ2-7|-|many|TRBV28
CASSLTGEPYEQYF
TGTGCCAGCAGTTTAACTGGGGAACCCTACGAGCAGTACTTC
>TRBJ2-3|-|many|TRBV19
CASSRALFTGTDTQYF
TGTGCCAGTAGTAGAGCACTCTTCACGGGCACAGATACGCAGTATTTT
>TRBJ2-5|TRBD1|-|TRBV11-2
CASSLDRVWDSEPETQYF
TGTGCCAGCAGCTTAGATAGGGTCTGGGACAGCGAACCAGAGACCCAGTACTTC
>TRBJ2-1|-|few|TRBV13
CASSHEAGNEQFF
TGTGCCAGCAGCCACGAGGCGGGCAATGAGCAGTTCTTC
>TRBJ1-2|TRBD1|few|TRBV5-4
CASSLGRDRGRGYTF
TGTGCCAGCAGCTTGGGTCGGGACAGGGGGCGTGGCTACACCTTC
>TRBJ2-5|-|-|TRBV12-3/TRBV12-4
CASSSKYSGQETQYF
TGTGCCAGCAGCTCAAAATATTCGGGCCAAGAGACCCAGTACTTC
>TRBJ2-5|-|many|TRBV12-3/TRBV12-4
CASSSPQGSVETQYF
TGTGCCAGCAGTTCCCCACAGGGTTCTGTAGAGACCCAGTACTTC
>TRBJ2-1|TRBD1|few|TRBV5-5
CASSLRDRDRMGEQFF
TGTGCCAGCAGCTTGCGGGACAGGGATCGAATGGGTGAGCAGTTCTTC
>TRBJ2-4|TRBD2|-|TRBV12-3/TRBV12-4
CASSLKTSGVQIIQYF
TGTGCCAGCAGTTTGAAGACTAGCGGGGTCCAAATCATTCAGTACTTC
>TRBJ2-7|-|-|TRBV29-1
CSVEDHPNRDTITYEQYF
TGCAGCGTTGAAGATCACCCAAACCGGGACACAATCACCTACGAGCAGTACTTC
>TRBJ2-3|TRBD2|few|TRBV19
CASSMRAGALTDTQYF
TGTGCCAGTAGTATGAGAGCGGGGGCCCTCACAGATACGCAGTATTTT
>TRBJ2-3|TRBD2|-|TRBV6-2/TRBV6-3
CASRDLSGLAGEADTQYF
TGTGCCAGCAGAGACCTGTCGGGACTAGCGGGGGAGGCAGATACGCAGTATTTT